The 20 T cell receptor beta chains listed next were all sequenced from one sample in a study of OX40 agonist ivuxolimab in advanced cancers. Clones were sequenced by immunoSEQ multiplex PCR, and TCRdb holds only the in-frame ones, with some missing. The top ten clones hold around 5.9% of a sample with some 76,000 clones, 93% of them seen once. The material was CD4+ or CD8+ T cells sorted from blood, obtained in a trial of the OX40 agonist ivuxolimab. The receptors shown here come from an adult with an advanced solid tumor such as melanoma, head and neck, liver or kidney cancer.

The chain joins TRBV13 to TRBJ1-3; tentatively, D is TRBD1 (5 bases). From germline, CDR1 is PRHDT and CDR2 FYEKMQ (reference sequence). The CDR3 consists of 16 residues. V lost 1 base and J lost 1, with 11 bases in between. The CDR3 loop reads CASSLDDRISGNTIYF. In DNA, the CDR3 is TGTGCCAGCAGCTTAGATGACAGAATTTCTGGAAACACCATATATTTT. Looking up the rest from reference TRBV13 and TRBJ1-3 gives the full variable domain: AAGVIQSPRHLIKEKRETATLKCYPIPRHDTVYWYQQGPGQDPQFLISFYEKMQSDKGSIPDRFSAQQFSDYHSELNMSSLELGDSALYFCASSLDDRISGNTIYFGEGSWLTVV.

This sequence joins TRBV2 and TRBJ2-7, with a tentative D call TRBD2 (6 bases). Per germline, CDR1 SNHLY and CDR2 FYNNEI. CDR3 length: 12 amino acids. V gave up 6 bases and J gave up 1 base, with 7 bases separating them. This chain's CDR3 is CASRGRSYEQYF. The DNA for the CDR3 is TGTGCCAGCAGAGGGAGGTCCTACGAGCAGTACTTC.

The gene calls are TRBV4-3 and TRBJ1-3; D call uncertain. Trimming stripped 1 base from V and 0 bases from J, with 10 bases between. Per the germline V gene, CDR1 is LGHNA and CDR2 is YSLEER. The CDR3 contains 16 residues. The CDR3 loop reads CASSQANSDSGNTIYF. Here the CDR3 DNA reads TGCGCCAGCAGCCAAGCTAACTCCGACTCTGGAAACACCATATATTTT.

CDR3 nucleotide sequence: TGTGCCAGCAGCTTTCTAGCGGGGGCCGGGGAGCTGTTTTTT. Amino acid sequence: CASSFLAGAGELFF. The chain couples TRBV7-6 to TRBJ2-2, with 10 nucleotides matching TRBD2. The V gene end was trimmed by 3 bases and the J gene end by 6 bases; junction bases not matched to a gene: 1. Germline V gene lookup returns CDR1 SGHVS and CDR2 FNYEAQ. CDR3 size: 14 residues. Based on the CDR3 plus reference TRBV7-6 and TRBJ2-2, the full variable domain is GAGVSQSPRYKVTKRGQDVALRCDPISGHVSLYWYRQALGQGPEFLTYFNYEAQQDKSGLPNDRFSAERPEGSISTLTIQRTEQRDSAMYRCASSFLAGAGELFFGEGSRLTVL.

The genes are TRBV7-3 and TRBJ2-7, with 9 bases matching TRBD2. V gave up 2 bases and J gave up 3 bases; unmatched junction bases: 8. CDR1 and CDR2 from the germline V gene are SGHTA and FQGTGA. This CDR3 is 16 amino acids long. The CDR3 here is CASSLPTGLAIYEQYF. The DNA for the CDR3 is TGTGCCAGCAGCTTACCTACCGGACTAGCGATCTACGAGCAGTACTTC.

V and J are TRBV15 and TRBJ2-7; no clear D. The V and J ends lost 0 bases and 0 bases respectively, with 6 bases between them. The CDR3 spans 14 residues. Germline CDR1 and CDR2: LNHNV and YYDKDF (reference sequence). CDR3 in amino acids: CATSRDSVSYEQYF. The CDR3 coding sequence is TGTGCCACCAGCAGAGACAGTGTCTCCTACGAGCAGTACTTC.

V gene TRBV27 combines with J gene TRBJ1-1; TRBD1 matches at 8 bases. CDR1 and CDR2 (germline): MNHEY, SMNVEV (reference sequence). This CDR3 is 13 amino acids long. The J segment lost 6 bases and the V segment lost 8 bases, leaving 8 bases of the junction unmatched. The DNA for the CDR3 is TGTGCCAGCGGCTACAGGGGGGAAGCTGAAGCTTTCTTT. Its protein is CASGYRGEAEAFF.

The gene calls are TRBV27 and TRBJ2-1; D is unresolved. The CDR3 contains 16 residues. Germline loops: CDR1 MNHEY, CDR2 SMNVEV (reference sequence). V was pared by 1 base and J by 5 bases, with 15 bases between. The CDR3 coding sequence is TGTGCCAGCAGTTTATTTCTTAGGCAGCCCCACAATGAGCAGTTCTTC. This codes for CASSLFLRQPHNEQFF.

The chain joins TRBV5-1 to TRBJ1-2, with 7 bases lining up with TRBD1. The V gene end was trimmed by 0 bases and the J gene end by 2 bases; junction bases not matched to a gene: 1. Germline V gene lookup returns CDR1 SGHRS and CDR2 YFSETQ. This CDR3 is built from 14 residues. CDR3 sequence: CASSLGTGNYGYTF. DNA of the CDR3: TGCGCCAGCAGCTTGGGGACAGGCAACTATGGCTACACCTTC.

V gene TRBV4-1 combines with J gene TRBJ2-2, with D uncertain. V lost 4 bases and J 8 bases, leaving 5 bases between the germline ends. The germline V gene encodes CDR1 MGHRA and CDR2 YSYEKL. The CDR3 covers 11 residues. The CDR3 region is CASSPGGELFF. Here the CDR3 DNA reads TGCGCCAGCAGCCCCGGAGGGGAGCTGTTTTTT.

The chain carries TRBV4-3 and TRBJ2-3; 8 nucleotides align to TRBD2. The length of the CDR3 is 15 residues. The V gene's germline CDR1 is LGHNA and CDR2 YSLEER. J gave up 2 bases and V 4 bases, and 5 bases lay outside the gene matches. The DNA for the CDR3 is TGCGCCAGCAGCCCATCAGCGGGGGTCACAGATACGCAGTATTTT. Translating gives CASSPSAGVTDTQYF.

The chain couples TRBV15 to TRBJ2-7; 10 bases fit TRBD2. Trimming at V came to 7 bases and at J to 4 bases, leaving 7 bases not matched to a gene. CDR3 length equals 14 residues. Germline assignment: CDR1 LNHNV and CDR2 YYDKDF (reference sequence). CDR3 in DNA: TGTGCCACCAAGAAGCGGGAGGGCCTGTACGAGCAGTACTTC. Protein sequence: CATKKREGLYEQYF.

This chain uses TRBV5-1 with TRBJ2-7, with TRBD2 identical over 12 bases. CDR1 and CDR2 from the germline V gene are SGHRS and YFSETQ. The CDR3 consists of 17 residues. With 4 bases clipped from V and 0 bases from J, the junction kept 8 bases outside the gene matches. The CDR3 DNA is TGCGCCAGCAGCCCTACTCTACTAGCGGGGGGCTCCTACGAGCAGTACTTC. Protein: CASSPTLLAGGSYEQYF. Full variable domain (outside the CDR3, taken from reference TRBV5-1 and TRBJ2-7): KAGVTQTPRYLIKTRGQQVTLSCSPISGHRSVSWYQQTPGQGLQFLFEYFSETQRNKGNFPGRFSGRQFSNSRSEMNVSTLELGDSALYLCASSPTLLAGGSYEQYFGPGTRLTVT.

The rearrangement links TRBV7-9 to TRBJ2-5; possible D gene TRBD1, 6 bases. The CDR3 extends over 16 amino acids. V shed 5 bases and J shed 1 base, with 17 bases lying between them. Germline CDR1 and CDR2: SEHNR and FQNEAQ (reference sequence). CDR3 region: CASSPQLQGFQETQYF. CDR3 coding DNA: TGTGCCAGCAGCCCCCAACTACAGGGATTCCAAGAGACCCAGTACTTC.

The gene calls are TRBV2 and TRBJ2-1, with 8 bases matching TRBD2. The CDR3 runs 16 residues. Per the germline V gene, CDR1 is SNHLY and CDR2 is FYNNEI. V lost 2 bases to trimming and J lost 0 bases; unmatched junction nucleotides: 3. The CDR3 reads CASSEWAGGSYNEQFF. CDR3 sequence (DNA): TGTGCCAGCAGTGAATGGGCGGGGGGCTCCTACAATGAGCAGTTCTTC.

This clone was seen a single time. This rearrangement joins TRBV10-2 to TRBJ1-5; no reliable D call. Trimming took off 3 bases at V and 0 bases at J, with 9 bases between the two ends. The germline V gene encodes CDR1 WSHSY and CDR2 SAAADI. The CDR3 totals 15 residues. The CDR3 bases are TGCGCCAGCAGTGAATCAGAATATAGCAATCAGCCCCAGCATTTT. This gives the protein CASSESEYSNQPQHF.

The V and J genes are TRBV11-2 and TRBJ1-1; no firm D call. This CDR3 contains 16 residues. Germline CDR1 SGHAT, CDR2 FQNNGV. The V gene lost 3 bases and the J gene lost 6 bases, with 20 bases spanning the gap. CDR3 nucleotide sequence: TGTGCCAGCAGCTTCCTCCAGAGAGGGCCGGCAGCTGAAGCTTTCTTT. The encoded protein is CASSFLQRGPAAEAFF.

This clone was observed once. J is TRBJ2-2 and V is TRBV7-6, with unresolved D. This CDR3 comprises 14 residues. Germline assignment: CDR1 SGHVS and CDR2 FNYEAQ. V was clipped by 4 bases and J by 1 base, with 7 bases between them. CDR3 nucleotide sequence: TGTGCCAGCAGCTCCCGACAGAACACCGGGGAGCTGTTTTTT. It codes for CASSSRQNTGELFF.

V is TRBV5-5 and J is TRBJ1-3; the D is unclear. CDR1 is SGHKS, CDR2 YYEKEE, per germline (reference sequence). V lost 4 bases and J lost 4, with 15 bases in between. The CDR3 spans 15 residues. CDR3 nucleotides: TGTGCCAGCAGCCCCCGACCTACGCGGGGAAACACCATATATTTT. Its protein is CASSPRPTRGNTIYF.

The J gene is TRBJ2-1, the V gene TRBV19; D may be TRBD1 or TRBD2 (5 bases each). This CDR3 has 13 amino acids. Trimming cost V 10 bases and J 4 bases, with 14 bases left between them. Germline V gene lookup returns CDR1 LNHDA and CDR2 SQIVND (reference sequence). The CDR3 is CATLDEGYNEQFF. CDR3 coding DNA: TGTGCCACCCTCGACGAGGGGTACAATGAGCAGTTCTTC.